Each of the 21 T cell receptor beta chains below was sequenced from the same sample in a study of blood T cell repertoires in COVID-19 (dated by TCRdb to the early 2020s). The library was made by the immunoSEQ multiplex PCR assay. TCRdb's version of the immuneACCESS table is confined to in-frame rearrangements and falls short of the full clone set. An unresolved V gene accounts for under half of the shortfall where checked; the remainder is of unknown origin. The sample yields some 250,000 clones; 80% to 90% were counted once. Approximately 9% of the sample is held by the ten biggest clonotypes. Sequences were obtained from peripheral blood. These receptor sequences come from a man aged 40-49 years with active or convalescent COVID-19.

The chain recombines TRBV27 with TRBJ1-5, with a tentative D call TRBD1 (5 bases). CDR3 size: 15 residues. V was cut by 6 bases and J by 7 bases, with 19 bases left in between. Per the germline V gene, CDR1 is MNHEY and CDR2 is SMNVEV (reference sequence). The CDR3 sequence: CASSRYRPQVQPQHF. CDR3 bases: TGTGCCAGCAGCCGATACCGTCCACAGGTCCAGCCCCAGCATTTT.

In nucleotides, the CDR3 is TGTGCCAGCATAAACTCGCGAACAGGGAAGTTTGAAGCTTTCTTT. It encodes CASINSRTGKFEAFF. The chain has TRBV6-5 and TRBJ1-1; D may be TRBD1 (6 bases). CDR1 MNHEY and CDR2 SVGAGI come from the germline V gene. V was cut by 7 bases and J by 7 bases, with 22 bases left in between. This CDR3 is built from 15 residues.

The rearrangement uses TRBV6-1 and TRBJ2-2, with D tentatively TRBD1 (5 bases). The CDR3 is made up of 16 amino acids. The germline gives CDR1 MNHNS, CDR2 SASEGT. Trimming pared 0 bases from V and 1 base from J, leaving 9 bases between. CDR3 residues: CASSEAGTGNTGELFF. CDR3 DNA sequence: TGTGCCAGCAGTGAAGCCGGCACAGGGAACACCGGGGAGCTGTTTTTT.

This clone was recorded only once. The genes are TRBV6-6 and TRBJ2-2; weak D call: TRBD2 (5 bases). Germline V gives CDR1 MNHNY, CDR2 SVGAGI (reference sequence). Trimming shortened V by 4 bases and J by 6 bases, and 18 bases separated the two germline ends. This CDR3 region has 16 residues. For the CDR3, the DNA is TGTGCCAGCAGTTTAAGCTTAGGTGGGAGCGCCGGGGAGCTGTTTTTT. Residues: CASSLSLGGSAGELFF.

This CDR3 reads CATRGLEGGNYGYTF. Written as DNA, the CDR3 is TGTGCCACCCGTGGGCTGGAGGGCGGAAACTATGGCTACACCTTC. V gene TRBV6-5 combines with J gene TRBJ1-2; D unresolved. The germline V gene encodes CDR1 MNHEY and CDR2 SVGAGI. This CDR3 is built from 15 residues. The V gene lost 10 bases and the J gene lost 2 bases, with 20 bases spanning the gap.

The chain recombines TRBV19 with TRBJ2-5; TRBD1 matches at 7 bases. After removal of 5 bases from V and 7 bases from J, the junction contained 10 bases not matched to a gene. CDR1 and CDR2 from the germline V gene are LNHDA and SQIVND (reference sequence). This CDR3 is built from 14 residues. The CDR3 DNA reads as TGTGCCAGTAGTTACCGAGGGACAGCTGGGACCCAGTACTTC. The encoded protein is CASSYRGTAGTQYF.

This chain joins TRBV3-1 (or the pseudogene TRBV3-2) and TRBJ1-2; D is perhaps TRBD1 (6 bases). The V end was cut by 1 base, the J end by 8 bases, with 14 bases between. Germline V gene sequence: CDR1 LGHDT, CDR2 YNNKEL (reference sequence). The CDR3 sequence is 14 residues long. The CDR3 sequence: CASSQVRQERGYTF. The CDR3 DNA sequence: TGTGCCAGCAGCCAAGTCCGACAGGAGAGAGGCTACACCTTC.

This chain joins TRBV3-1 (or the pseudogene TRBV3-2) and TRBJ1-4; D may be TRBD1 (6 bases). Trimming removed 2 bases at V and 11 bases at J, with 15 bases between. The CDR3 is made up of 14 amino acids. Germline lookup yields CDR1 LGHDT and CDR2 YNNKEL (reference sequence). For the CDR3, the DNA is TGTGCCAGCAGCCAAACAGAGGGGGGAGGGAAACTGTTTTTT. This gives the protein CASSQTEGGGKLFF.

The CDR3 nucleotides are TGTGCCAGCACCCCTCGGACACCAGCCTACGAGCAGTACTTC. This encodes CASTPRTPAYEQYF. The rearrangement links TRBV28 to TRBJ2-7; perhaps TRBD1 as D (5 bases). The germline V gene has CDR1 MDHEN and CDR2 SYDVKM. The CDR3 sequence is 14 residues long. Trimming removed 7 bases at V and 2 bases at J, with 15 bases between.

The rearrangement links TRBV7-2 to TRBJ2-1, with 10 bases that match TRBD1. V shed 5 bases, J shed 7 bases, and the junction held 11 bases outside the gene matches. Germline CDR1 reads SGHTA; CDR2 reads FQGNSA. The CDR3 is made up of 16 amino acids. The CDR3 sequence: CASSPRLGDRGNEQFF. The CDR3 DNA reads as TGTGCCAGCAGCCCCAGGCTCGGGGACAGGGGAAATGAGCAGTTCTTC.

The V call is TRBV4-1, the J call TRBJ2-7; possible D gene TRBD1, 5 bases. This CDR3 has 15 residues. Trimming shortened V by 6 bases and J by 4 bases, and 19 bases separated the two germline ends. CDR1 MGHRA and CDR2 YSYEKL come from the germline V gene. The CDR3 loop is CASSKTDTITYEQYF. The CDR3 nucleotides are TGCGCCAGCAGTAAGACGGACACTATCACATACGAGCAGTACTTC.

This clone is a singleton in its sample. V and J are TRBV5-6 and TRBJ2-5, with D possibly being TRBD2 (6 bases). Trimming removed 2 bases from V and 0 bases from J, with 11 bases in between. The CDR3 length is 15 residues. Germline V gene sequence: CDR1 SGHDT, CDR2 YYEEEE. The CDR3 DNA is TGTGCCAGCAGCTTCCTAGCTAGCGACCAAGAGACCCAGTACTTC. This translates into CASSFLASDQETQYF.

DNA of the CDR3: TGTGCCAGCAGGAGACCGGGGGGGAACACCGGGGAGCTGTTTTTT. Its translation is CASRRPGGNTGELFF. The V call is TRBV27, the J call TRBJ2-2; the match to TRBD2 covers 7 bases. This CDR3 region has 15 residues. Trimming removed 6 bases from V and 1 base from J; junction bases left unmatched: 5. The germline V gene encodes CDR1 MNHEY and CDR2 SMNVEV (reference sequence).

Here the CDR3 DNA reads TGTGCCAGCAGTGAGGGGACAGGGAGCACAGATACGCAGTATTTT. It yields the protein CASSEGTGSTDTQYF. This chain links TRBV2 with TRBJ2-3; 9 nucleotides agree with TRBD1. Germline CDR1 SNHLY, CDR2 FYNNEI. The CDR3 spans 15 residues. V lost 3 bases to trimming and J lost 0 bases; unmatched junction nucleotides: 1.

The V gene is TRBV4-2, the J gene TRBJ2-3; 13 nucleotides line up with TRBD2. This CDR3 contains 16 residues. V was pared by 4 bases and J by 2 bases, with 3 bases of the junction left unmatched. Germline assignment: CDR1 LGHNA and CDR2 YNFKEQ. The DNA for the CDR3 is TGTGCCAGCAGCCCGGGACTAGCGGGATTCACAGATACGCAGTATTTT. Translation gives CASSPGLAGFTDTQYF.

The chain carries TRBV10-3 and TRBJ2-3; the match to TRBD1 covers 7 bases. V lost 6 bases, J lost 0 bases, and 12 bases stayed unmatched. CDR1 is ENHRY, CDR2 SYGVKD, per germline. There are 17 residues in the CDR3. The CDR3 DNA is TGTGCCATCAGGGACAGGTCAGCCACCTTTAGCACAGATACGCAGTATTTT. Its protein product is CAIRDRSATFSTDTQYF.

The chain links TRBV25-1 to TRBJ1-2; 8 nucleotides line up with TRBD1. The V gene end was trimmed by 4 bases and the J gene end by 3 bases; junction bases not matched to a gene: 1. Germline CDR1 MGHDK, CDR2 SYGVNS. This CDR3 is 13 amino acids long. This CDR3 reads CASSAGGYYGYTF. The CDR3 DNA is TGTGCCAGCAGTGCAGGGGGCTACTATGGCTACACCTTC.

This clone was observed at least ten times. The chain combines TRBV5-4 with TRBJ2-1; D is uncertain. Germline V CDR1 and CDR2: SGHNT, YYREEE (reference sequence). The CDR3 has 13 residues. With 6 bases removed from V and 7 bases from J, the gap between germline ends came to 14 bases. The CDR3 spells CASTLLESNEQFF. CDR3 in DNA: TGTGCCAGCACCCTTCTCGAGTCGAATGAGCAGTTCTTC.

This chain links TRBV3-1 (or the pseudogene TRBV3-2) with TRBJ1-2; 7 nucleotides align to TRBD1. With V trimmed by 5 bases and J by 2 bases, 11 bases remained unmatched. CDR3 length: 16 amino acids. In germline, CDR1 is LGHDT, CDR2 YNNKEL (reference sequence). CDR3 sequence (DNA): TGTGCCAGCAGCGGACTCGACAGGGAGTCCAACTATGGCTACACCTTC. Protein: CASSGLDRESNYGYTF.

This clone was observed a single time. CDR3 sequence reads: CAISELGTGVDLNTEAFF. CDR3 nucleotide sequence: TGTGCCATCAGTGAGCTCGGGACAGGGGTCGATCTGAACACTGAAGCTTTCTTT. The rearrangement links TRBV10-3 to TRBJ1-1; TRBD1 matches 10 bases. Trimming removed 2 bases from V and 0 bases from J; junction bases left unmatched: 9. Germline CDR1 and CDR2: ENHRY and SYGVKD. This CDR3 is built from 18 residues.

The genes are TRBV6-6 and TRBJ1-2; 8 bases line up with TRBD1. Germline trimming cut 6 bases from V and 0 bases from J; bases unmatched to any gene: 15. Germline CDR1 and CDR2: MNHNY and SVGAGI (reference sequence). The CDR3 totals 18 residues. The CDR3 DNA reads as TGTGCCAGCAGGCGAGTCCCTGGACAGGGAGATACTAACTATGGCTACACCTTC. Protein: CASRRVPGQGDTNYGYTF.